This T cell receptor (beta chain) was sequenced during a study of blood T cell repertoires in COVID-19. About the study: From the United States, Italy and Spain came samples of acute and convalescent COVID-19.

As processed by the authors: Amplification of reference gene primers provided the estimated nucleated cell counts. Sequenced by immunoSEQ multiplex PCR; TCRdb stores in-frame clones only, minus some. That table gives V, J and clone size, and the DNA gave D and trimming. The sample holds a few hundred thousand clones; 75% to 90% are singletons and the top ten take around 4.5%. The CDR3 runs to 17 residues. CDR1 is SGHAT and CDR2 is FQNNGV in the germline V gene. V was pared by 5 bases and J by 6 bases, with 15 bases of the junction left unmatched. Participant-reported clinical history was the basis for cohort assignment. Each exposed participant met a COVID-19 case in the 2 weeks preceding study entry.

This receptor was obtained from a woman aged 30 to 39 who had been exposed to COVID-19. J is TRBJ1-2 and V is TRBV11-2, with 10 positions matching TRBD1. Material: PBMCs or T cells enriched from blood (not recorded which). CDR3: CASSPRSFGQGEDGYTF. In DNA form, the CDR3 reads TGTGCCAGCAGCCCCCGATCTTTCGGACAGGGGGAAGATGGCTACACCTTC. The whole variable domain, filled in from reference TRBV11-2 and TRBJ1-2, reads EAGVAQSPRYKIIEKRQSVAFWCNPISGHATLYWYQQILGQGPKLLIQFQNNGVVDDSQLPKDRFSAERLKGVDSTLKIQPAKLEDSAVYLCASSPRSFGQGEDGYTFGSGTRLTVV.